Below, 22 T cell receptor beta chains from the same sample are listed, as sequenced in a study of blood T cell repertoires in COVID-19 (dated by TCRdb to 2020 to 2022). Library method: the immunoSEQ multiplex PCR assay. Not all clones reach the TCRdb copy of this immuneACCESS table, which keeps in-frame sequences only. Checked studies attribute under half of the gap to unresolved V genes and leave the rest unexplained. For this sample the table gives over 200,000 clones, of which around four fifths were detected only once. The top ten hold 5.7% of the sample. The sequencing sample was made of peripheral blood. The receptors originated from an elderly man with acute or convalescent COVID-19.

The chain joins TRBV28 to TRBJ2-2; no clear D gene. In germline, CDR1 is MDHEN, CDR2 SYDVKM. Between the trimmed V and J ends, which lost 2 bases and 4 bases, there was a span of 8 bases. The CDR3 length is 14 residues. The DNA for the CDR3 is TGTGCCAGCAGTTTACCGCTAGGCACCGGGGAGCTGTTTTTT. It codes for CASSLPLGTGELFF.

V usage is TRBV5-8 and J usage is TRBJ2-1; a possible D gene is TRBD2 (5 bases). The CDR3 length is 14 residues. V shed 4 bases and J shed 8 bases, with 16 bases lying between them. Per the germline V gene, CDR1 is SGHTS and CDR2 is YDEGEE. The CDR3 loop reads CASSRPIEGDEQFF. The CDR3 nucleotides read TGTGCCAGCAGCCGGCCGATAGAGGGCGATGAGCAGTTCTTC.

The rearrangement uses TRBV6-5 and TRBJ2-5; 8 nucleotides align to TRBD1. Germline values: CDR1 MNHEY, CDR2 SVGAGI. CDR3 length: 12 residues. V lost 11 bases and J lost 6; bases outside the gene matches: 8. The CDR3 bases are TGTGCCGGAGGACAGGGACTGAAGACCCAGTACTTC. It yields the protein CAGGQGLKTQYF.

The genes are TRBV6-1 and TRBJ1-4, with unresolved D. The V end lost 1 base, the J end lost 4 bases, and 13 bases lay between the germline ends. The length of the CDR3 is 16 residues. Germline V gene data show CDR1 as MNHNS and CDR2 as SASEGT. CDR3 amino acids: CASSEDRKAYNEKLFF. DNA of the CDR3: TGTGCCAGCAGTGAAGATAGGAAAGCGTATAATGAAAAACTGTTTTTT.

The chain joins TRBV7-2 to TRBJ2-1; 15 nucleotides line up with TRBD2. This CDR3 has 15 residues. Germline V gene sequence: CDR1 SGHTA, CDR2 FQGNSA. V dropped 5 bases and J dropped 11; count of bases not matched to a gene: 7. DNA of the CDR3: TGTGCCAGCAGCCCGGGACTAGCGGGAGGCGGTAAGCAGTTCTTC. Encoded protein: CASSPGLAGGGKQFF.

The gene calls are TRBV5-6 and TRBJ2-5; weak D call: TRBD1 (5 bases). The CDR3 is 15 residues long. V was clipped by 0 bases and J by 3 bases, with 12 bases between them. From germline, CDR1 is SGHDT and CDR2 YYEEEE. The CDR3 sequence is CASSLARQGKETQYF. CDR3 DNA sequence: TGTGCCAGCAGCTTGGCTCGGCAGGGTAAAGAGACCCAGTACTTC.

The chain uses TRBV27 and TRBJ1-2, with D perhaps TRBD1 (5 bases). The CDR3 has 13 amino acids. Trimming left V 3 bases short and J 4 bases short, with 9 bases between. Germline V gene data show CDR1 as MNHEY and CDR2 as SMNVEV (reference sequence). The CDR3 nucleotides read TGTGCCAGCAGTTTTGACAGATCCTATGGCTACACCTTC. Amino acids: CASSFDRSYGYTF.

The CDR3, as DNA: TGTGCCAGCAGCTTAGGGCAGGGGAGAGATGGCTACACCTTC. Residues: CASSLGQGRDGYTF. The gene calls are TRBV7-9 and TRBJ1-2; D is perhaps TRBD1 (6 bases). CDR1 is SEHNR, CDR2 FQNEAQ, per germline (reference sequence). With 1 base removed from V and 6 bases from J, the gap between germline ends came to 12 bases. This CDR3 spans 14 amino acids.

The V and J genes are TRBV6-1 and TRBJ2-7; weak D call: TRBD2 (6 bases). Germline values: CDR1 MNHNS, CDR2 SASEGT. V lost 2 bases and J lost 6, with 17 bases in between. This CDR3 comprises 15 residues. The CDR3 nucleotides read TGTGCCAGCAGTGAAAGTGGACTACTCGGGGGCGAGCAGTACTTC. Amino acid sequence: CASSESGLLGGEQYF.

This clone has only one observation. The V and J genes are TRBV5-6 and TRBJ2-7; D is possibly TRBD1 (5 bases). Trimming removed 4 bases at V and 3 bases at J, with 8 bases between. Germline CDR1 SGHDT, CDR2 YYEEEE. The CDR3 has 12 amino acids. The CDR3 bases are TGTGCCAGCAGCGTTGACAGCTACGAGCAGTACTTC. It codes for CASSVDSYEQYF.

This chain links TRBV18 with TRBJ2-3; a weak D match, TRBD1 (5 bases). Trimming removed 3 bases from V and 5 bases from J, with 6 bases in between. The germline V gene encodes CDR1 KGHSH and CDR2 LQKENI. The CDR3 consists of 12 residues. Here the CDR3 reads CASSPGQDTQYF. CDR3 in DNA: TGTGCCAGCTCACCGGGGCAAGATACGCAGTATTTT.

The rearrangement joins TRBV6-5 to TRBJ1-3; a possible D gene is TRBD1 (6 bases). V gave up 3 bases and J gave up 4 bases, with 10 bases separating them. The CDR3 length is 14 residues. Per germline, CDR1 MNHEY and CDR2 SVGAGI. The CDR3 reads CASSYGTTGNTIYF. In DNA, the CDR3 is TGTGCCAGCAGTTATGGGACAACCGGAAACACCATATATTTT.

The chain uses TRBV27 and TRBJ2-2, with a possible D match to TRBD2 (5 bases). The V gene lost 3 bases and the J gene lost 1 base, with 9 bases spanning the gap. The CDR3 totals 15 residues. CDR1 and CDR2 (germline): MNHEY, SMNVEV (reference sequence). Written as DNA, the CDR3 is TGTGCCAGCAGTTTGACGGGGTTGAACACCGGGGAGCTGTTTTTT. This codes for CASSLTGLNTGELFF.

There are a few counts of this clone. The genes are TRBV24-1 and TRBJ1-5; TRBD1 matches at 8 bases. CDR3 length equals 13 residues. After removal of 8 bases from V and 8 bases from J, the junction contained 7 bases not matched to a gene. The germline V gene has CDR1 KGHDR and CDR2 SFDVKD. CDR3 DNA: TGTGCCACCAAGGGGCAGGGGGCTGAGCCCCAGCATTTT. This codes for CATKGQGAEPQHF.

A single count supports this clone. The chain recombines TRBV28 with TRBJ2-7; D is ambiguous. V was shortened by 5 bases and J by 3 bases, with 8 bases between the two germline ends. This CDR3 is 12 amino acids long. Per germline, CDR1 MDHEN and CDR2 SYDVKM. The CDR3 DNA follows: TGTGCCAGCAGTGTAACGGGCTACGAGCAGTACTTC. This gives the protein CASSVTGYEQYF.

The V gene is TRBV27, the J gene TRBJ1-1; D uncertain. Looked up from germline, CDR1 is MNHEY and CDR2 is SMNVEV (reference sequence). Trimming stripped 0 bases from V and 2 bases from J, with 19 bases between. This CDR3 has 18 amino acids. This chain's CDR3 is CASSLSTLRVGSNTEAFF. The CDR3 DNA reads TGTGCCAGCAGTTTATCCACACTTCGGGTGGGTAGTAACACTGAAGCTTTCTTT.

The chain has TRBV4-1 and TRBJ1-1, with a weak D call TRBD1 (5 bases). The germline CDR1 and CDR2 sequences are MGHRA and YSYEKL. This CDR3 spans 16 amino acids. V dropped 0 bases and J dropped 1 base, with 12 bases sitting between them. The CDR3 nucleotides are TGCGCCAGCAGCCAAGATTGGTCGGGGGGGAACACTGAAGCTTTCTTT. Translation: CASSQDWSGGNTEAFF.

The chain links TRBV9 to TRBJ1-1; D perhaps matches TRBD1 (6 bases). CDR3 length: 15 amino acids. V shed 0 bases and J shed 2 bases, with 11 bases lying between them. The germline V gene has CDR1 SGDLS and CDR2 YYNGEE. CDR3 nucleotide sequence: TGTGCCAGCAGCGTAGAGGCCAGGGGTAACACTGAAGCTTTCTTT. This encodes CASSVEARGNTEAFF.

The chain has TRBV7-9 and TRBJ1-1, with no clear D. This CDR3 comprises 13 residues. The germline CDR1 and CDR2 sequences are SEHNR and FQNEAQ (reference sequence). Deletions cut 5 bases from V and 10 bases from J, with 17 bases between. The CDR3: CASSALPANRAFF. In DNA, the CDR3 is TGTGCCAGCAGCGCCCTACCAGCTAACAGAGCTTTCTTT.

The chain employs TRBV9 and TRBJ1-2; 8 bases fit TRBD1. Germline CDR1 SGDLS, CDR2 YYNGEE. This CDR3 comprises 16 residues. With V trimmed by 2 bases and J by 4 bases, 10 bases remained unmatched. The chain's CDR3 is CASSVPLTGASYGYTF. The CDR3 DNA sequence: TGTGCCAGCAGCGTCCCGTTGACAGGGGCTAGCTATGGCTACACCTTC.

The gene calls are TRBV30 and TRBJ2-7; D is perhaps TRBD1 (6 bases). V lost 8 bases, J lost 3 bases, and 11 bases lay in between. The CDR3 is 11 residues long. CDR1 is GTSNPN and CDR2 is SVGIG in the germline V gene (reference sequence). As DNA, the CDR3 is TGTGCCCAGGGGATAAGCTACGAGCAGTACTTC. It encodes CAQGISYEQYF.

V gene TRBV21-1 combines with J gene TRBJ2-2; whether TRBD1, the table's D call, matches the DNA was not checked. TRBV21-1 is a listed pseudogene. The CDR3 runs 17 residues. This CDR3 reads CASSPARGPPNTGELFF. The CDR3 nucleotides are TGTGCCAGCAGCCCCGCCAGGGGCCCTCCGAACACCGGGGAGCTGTTTTTT.